The source of this T cell receptor (beta chain) is a study of T cells in Graves' hyperthyroidism and ophthalmopathy. Study as a whole: Peripheral blood specimens were obtained at initial diagnosis, prior to any treatment.

CDR1 is KGHSH, CDR2 LQKENI, per germline. This CDR3 has 14 amino acids. Trimming took off 2 bases at V and 8 bases at J, with 10 bases between the two ends. Ophthalmopathy cases met thresholds of Clinical Activity Score at least 3, NOSPECS grade at least 4 and duration under 3 months. Using RNA transcripts as the source, TCR beta CDR3 regions were amplified. Primed by the HTBI set, a first-round RT-PCR was run on the TCR CDR3. Via MiXCR, TCRdb re-called the multiplex PCR reads, giving one row per CDR3 protein. The table lists around 600,000 distinct CDR3 sequences, around 15% of them singletons. The sample holds a few counts of this clonotype.

Sequencing used blood. The TCR sequence derives from a woman aged 50 to 65 with Graves' ophthalmopathy. The chain couples TRBV18 to TRBJ1-6; TRBD1 might be the D (6 bases). The CDR3 here is CASSPGQFDSPLHF. CDR3 nucleotide sequence: TGTGCCAGCTCACCAGGACAGTTCGATTCACCCCTCCACTTT.